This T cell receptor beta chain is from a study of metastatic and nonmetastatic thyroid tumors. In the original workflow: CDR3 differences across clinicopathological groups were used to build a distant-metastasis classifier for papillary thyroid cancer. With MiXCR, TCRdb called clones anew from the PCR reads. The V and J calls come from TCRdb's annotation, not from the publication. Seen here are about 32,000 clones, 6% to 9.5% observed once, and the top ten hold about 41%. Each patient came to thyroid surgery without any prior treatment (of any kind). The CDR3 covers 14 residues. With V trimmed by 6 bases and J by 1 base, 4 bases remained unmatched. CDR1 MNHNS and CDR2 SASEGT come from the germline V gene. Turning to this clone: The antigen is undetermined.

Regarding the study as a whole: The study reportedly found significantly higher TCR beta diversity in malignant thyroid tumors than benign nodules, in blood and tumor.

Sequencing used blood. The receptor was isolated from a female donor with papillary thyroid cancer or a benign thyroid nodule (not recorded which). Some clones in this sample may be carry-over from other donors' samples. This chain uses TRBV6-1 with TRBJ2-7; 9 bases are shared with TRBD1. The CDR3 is CASRGQGNSYEQYF. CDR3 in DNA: TGTGCCAGCAGAGGACAGGGGAATTCCTACGAGCAGTACTTC.